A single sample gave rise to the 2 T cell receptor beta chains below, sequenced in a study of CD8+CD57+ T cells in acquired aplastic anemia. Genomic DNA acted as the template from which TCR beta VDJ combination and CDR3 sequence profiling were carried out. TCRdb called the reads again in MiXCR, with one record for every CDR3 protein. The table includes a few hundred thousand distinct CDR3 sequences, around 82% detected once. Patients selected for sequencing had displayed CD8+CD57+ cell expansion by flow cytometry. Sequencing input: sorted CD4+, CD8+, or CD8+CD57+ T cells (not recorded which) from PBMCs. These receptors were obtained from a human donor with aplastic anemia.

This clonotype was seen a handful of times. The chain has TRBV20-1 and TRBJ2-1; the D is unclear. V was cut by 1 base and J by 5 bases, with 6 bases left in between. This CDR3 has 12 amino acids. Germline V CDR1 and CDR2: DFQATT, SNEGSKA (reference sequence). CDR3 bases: TGCAGTGCTAGAGTTTTTGACAATGAGCAGTTCTTC. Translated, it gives CSARVFDNEQFF.

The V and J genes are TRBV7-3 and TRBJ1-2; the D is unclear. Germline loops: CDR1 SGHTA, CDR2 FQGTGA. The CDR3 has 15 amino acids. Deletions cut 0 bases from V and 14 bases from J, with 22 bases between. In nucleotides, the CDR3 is TGTGCCAGCAGCTTAACGCGAGCGGGAGACAATGACCAGACCTTC. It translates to CASSLTRAGDNDQTF.